These 17 T cell receptor beta chains were sequenced from one sample in a study of post-analysis software for immune sequencing data. Researchers reported that TCR beta cDNA libraries carried unique molecular identifiers. One entry per CDR3 protein results from TCRdb running MiXCR on the PCR reads. Of 350,000 to 500,000 distinct CDR3 sequences in the sample, 30% to 45% were seen once. Their antigens remain unidentified. Study results and limitations: Controls showed lower frequencies than patients for five or six TRBV segments, and TRBV5-6, TRBV5-1 and TRBV20-1 were among these.

The sequencing sample was made of blood. All receptors derive from a girl aged 2-10 years with multiple sclerosis.

The chain joins TRBV3-1 to TRBJ1-1; D gene uncertain. V lost 2 bases and J lost 0, with 7 bases in between. CDR1 is LGHDT and CDR2 is YNNKEL in the germline V gene (reference sequence). The CDR3 runs to 14 residues. The CDR3 here is CASSQLPMNTEAFF. Here the CDR3 DNA reads TGTGCCAGCAGCCAACTCCCAATGAACACTGAAGCTTTCTTT. The variable domain in full, completed from reference TRBV3-1 and TRBJ1-1, reads DTAVSQTPKYLVTQMGNDKSIKCEQNLGHDTMYWYKQDSKKFLKIMFSYNNKELIINETVPNRFSPKSPDKAHLNLHINSLELGDSAVYFCASSQLPMNTEAFFGQGTRLTVV.

The chain employs TRBV29-1 and TRBJ1-3; possible D gene TRBD1, 6 bases. From germline, CDR1 is SQVTM and CDR2 ANQGSEA. The CDR3 spans 13 residues. V lost 7 bases and J 5 bases, leaving 15 bases between the germline ends. CDR3 region: CSARGDSRNTIYF. The CDR3 region has the DNA TGCAGCGCTAGGGGGGATAGCAGAAACACCATATATTTT.

DNA of the CDR3: TGCGCCAGCAGCCAAGACCCCGTTATGGATACGCAGTATTTT. It specifies CASSQDPVMDTQYF. The chain employs TRBV4-1 and TRBJ2-3; D gene ambiguous. The germline V and J ends were trimmed by 0 bases and 6 bases, with 10 bases remaining between them. The CDR3 has 14 residues. Germline V gene lookup returns CDR1 MGHRA and CDR2 YSYEKL.

A few counts support this clonotype. The chain uses TRBV4-1 and TRBJ1-4; 9 bases line up with TRBD1. V lost 0 bases, J lost 6 bases, and 8 bases stayed unmatched. The V gene's germline CDR1 is MGHRA and CDR2 YSYEKL. This CDR3 comprises 17 residues. CDR3 nucleotide sequence: TGCGCCAGCAGCCAAGAATCACAGGGGGCGAAGGATGAAAAACTGTTTTTT. Amino acids: CASSQESQGAKDEKLFF.

The genes are TRBV2 and TRBJ1-5; TRBD1 agrees at 7 bases. Germline CDR1 is SNHLY and CDR2 is FYNNEI. CDR3 length: 14 residues. V trimming: 6 bases; J trimming: 2 bases; junction bases outside the gene matches: 4. The CDR3, as DNA: TGTGCCAGCAGGAGACAGGGACGCAATCAGCCCCAGCATTTT. This codes for CASRRQGRNQPQHF.

The gene calls are TRBV12-3 or TRBV12-4 and TRBJ1-5; no firm D call. CDR3 length: 16 residues. Trimming took 5 bases from V and 1 from J, leaving 15 bases between them. CDR3 region: CASSLRGLRSNQPQHF. Written as DNA, the CDR3 is TGTGCCAGCAGTCTACGCGGGTTGAGAAGCAATCAGCCCCAGCATTTT.

This clonotype has just a few counts. This rearrangement joins TRBV7-9 to TRBJ2-5, with unresolved D. The end of the DNA is better explained by TRBJ2-7, so the J call may be wrong. The CDR3 totals 12 residues. Germline CDR1 is SEHNR and CDR2 is FQNEAQ (reference sequence). CDR3 amino acids: CASSLVRYEQYF. For the CDR3, the DNA is TGTGCCAGCAGCTTAGTCCGCTACGAGCAGTACTTC.

In this sample, this clonotype turned up a few times. The V gene is TRBV7-9, the J gene TRBJ2-1, with D perhaps matching TRBD2 (5 bases). The ends were cut back, 1 base at V and 8 bases at J, with 9 bases in the middle. Per germline, CDR1 SEHNR and CDR2 FQNEAQ (reference sequence). This CDR3 has 13 residues. The CDR3 spells CASSLELVYEQFF. DNA of the CDR3: TGTGCCAGCAGCTTAGAACTAGTGTATGAGCAGTTCTTC.

This rearrangement joins TRBV6-6 to TRBJ1-1, with a tentative D call TRBD1 (5 bases). The ends were cut back, 8 bases at V and 4 bases at J, with 8 bases in the middle. Germline loops: CDR1 MNHNY, CDR2 SVGAGI (reference sequence). This CDR3 is built from 11 residues. The CDR3 protein is CASGRATEAFF. The DNA for the CDR3 is TGTGCCAGCGGCAGGGCCACTGAAGCTTTCTTT.

The V gene is TRBV20-1, the J gene TRBJ1-2; D gene uncertain. CDR3 length: 14 residues. Germline CDR1 DFQATT, CDR2 SNEGSKA (reference sequence). V was pared by 3 bases and J by 7 bases, with 18 bases between. CDR3 sequence: CSASRSRGDSGYTF. The CDR3 bases are TGCAGTGCTAGCAGATCACGGGGAGATTCTGGCTACACCTTC.

This clonotype was seen more than once but under ten times. J is TRBJ2-5 and V is TRBV7-3, with D tentatively TRBD2 (5 bases). Germline CDR1 reads SGHTA; CDR2 reads FQGTGA. V lost 3 bases and J 2 bases, leaving 13 bases between the germline ends. The CDR3 contains 15 residues. CDR3 residues: CASSFLGNMQETQYF. The CDR3 DNA reads as TGTGCCAGCAGCTTCCTCGGGAACATGCAAGAGACCCAGTACTTC.

This clonotype was seen only a few times. The gene calls are TRBV6-5 and TRBJ1-2, with TRBD1 matching 10 bases. Germline V lookup: CDR1 MNHEY, CDR2 SVGAGI. The CDR3 is made up of 15 amino acids. The J segment lost 5 bases and the V segment lost 2 bases, leaving 5 bases of the junction unmatched. The CDR3 DNA reads TGTGCCAGCAGTTACCAGAGGACAGGGGGGTATGGCTACACCTTC. It is translated as CASSYQRTGGYGYTF.

This clonotype was observed a few times. This chain links TRBV18 with TRBJ2-1, with D possibly TRBD2 on 5 matching bases. CDR1 and CDR2 from the germline V gene are KGHSH and LQKENI. V was shortened by 3 bases and J by 4 bases, with 16 bases between the two germline ends. The CDR3 covers 16 residues. The CDR3 reads CASSPFLGERYNEQFF. The CDR3 DNA is TGTGCCAGCTCACCCTTCCTCGGGGAGCGTTACAATGAGCAGTTCTTC.

V usage is TRBV2 and J usage is TRBJ2-7; 11 nucleotides agree with TRBD1. V trimming: 8 bases; J trimming: 1 base; junction bases outside the gene matches: 10. Germline V gives CDR1 SNHLY, CDR2 FYNNEI. This CDR3 contains 16 residues. CDR3 loop: CASHRTGGSRSYEQYF. DNA for the CDR3: TGTGCCAGCCACCGGACAGGGGGCAGTAGGTCCTACGAGCAGTACTTC.

The chain links TRBV12-3 or TRBV12-4 to TRBJ1-6; TRBD1 aligns across 8 bases. J gave up 10 bases and V 4 bases, and 12 bases lay outside the gene matches. This CDR3 has 16 residues. The CDR3 loop reads CASSYTQGANGSPLHF. CDR3 coding DNA: TGTGCCAGCAGTTACACTCAGGGGGCGAACGGATCACCCCTCCACTTT.

The rearrangement uses TRBV7-2 and TRBJ1-2; D is undetermined. The CDR3 has 12 amino acids. V was clipped by 1 base and J by 8 bases, with 8 bases between them. Germline CDR1 reads SGHTA; CDR2 reads FQGNSA. CDR3 nucleotide sequence: TGTGCCAGCAGCTTAGTCGGGTGGGGCTACACCTTC. The encoded protein is CASSLVGWGYTF.

This clonotype was seen a handful of times. J is TRBJ2-7 and V is TRBV12-3 or TRBV12-4; D unresolved. V lost 6 bases, J lost 2 bases, and 17 bases lay in between. CDR3 length: 15 residues. This CDR3 is CASSLTHRVPYEQYF. CDR3 nucleotides: TGTGCCAGCAGCCTTACCCATAGGGTTCCCTACGAGCAGTACTTC.